This T cell receptor beta chain is drawn from a study of early T cells in non-severe SARS-CoV-2 infection. Overall study: Alpha and beta chains were unpaired, from unsorted whole-blood bulk RNA.

At least ten counts were recorded for this clonotype. Attachment of unique molecular identifiers was made to individual cDNA molecules. TCRdb ran MiXCR on the 5' RACE reads and lists one entry per CDR3 protein. The sample holds about 50,000 distinct CDR3 sequences, roughly 8.2% seen once. The TCR was taken from an adult who was a healthcare worker with PCR-confirmed SARS-CoV-2 infection or an uninfected control (not recorded which). The sample consisted of whole blood.

This CDR3 reads CASSQYLAERAYNEQFF. CDR3 DNA sequence: TGCGCCAGCAGCCAATATTTAGCGGAGAGGGCTTACAATGAGCAGTTCTTC. V gene TRBV4-1 combines with J gene TRBJ2-1; D perhaps matches TRBD2 (6 bases). The germline V gene has CDR1 MGHRA and CDR2 YSYEKL. V dropped 2 bases and J dropped 4 bases, with 18 bases sitting between them. The CDR3 runs to 17 residues.